This paragraph reports one T cell receptor beta chain. The sample originates from a study of blood T cell repertoires in COVID-19. Study context: Sites in the United States, Italy and Spain provided acute and convalescent COVID-19 samples. PBMCs, B-cell-depleted T cells, or T cells were the source of the cDNA or gDNA that made up the material.

Per the original data handling: It was from reference gene primer amplification that nucleated cell counts were estimated. Sequencing was performed with immunoSEQ multiplex PCR; in TCRdb, only in-frame clones are kept and a portion is missing. The D gene and trimming were derived from the DNA, and the V and J assignments and clone size from that table. The data hold about 250,000 clones, with roughly 83% observed a single time. The source of this sequence is a woman at least 80 years old with COVID-19, enrolled during active disease. Sequencing used peripheral blood.

The CDR3 sequence is CASSNGGAYEQYF. Written as DNA, the CDR3 is TGTGCCAGCTCCAACGGGGGTGCCTACGAGCAGTACTTC. The V gene is TRBV18, the J gene TRBJ2-7, with D possibly matching TRBD2 (6 bases). In germline, CDR1 is KGHSH, CDR2 LQKENI. V shed 6 bases and J shed 2 bases, with 11 bases lying between them. This CDR3 region has 13 residues.